The 30 T cell receptor beta chains presented below share a single source sample, sequenced in a study of shared clonotypes between healthy human individuals (dated by TCRdb to about 2020). CD8 naive samples were obtained by positive selection for CCR7 among CD45RO-negative cells, yielding a CD45RA+CCR7+ population from which TemRA cells were excluded. The receptor library was made with the immunoSEQ multiplex PCR assay. TCRdb limited this immuneACCESS table to in-frame rearrangements with V and J called. A share of clones is missing; checked studies link under half to unresolved V genes, and the rest is unexplained. The sample includes roughly 550,000 clones, with less than 97% observed a single time. The top ten clones comprise roughly 0.1% of the sample. Specimen: naive CD8+ T cells sorted from blood. The meaning of the sample's cell subset or site label: CD45RA+CCR7+. These receptors came from a woman under 40 in good health.

This clone has a single count. V and J are TRBV7-9 and TRBJ2-5, with D perhaps assigned TRBD1 or TRBD2 (5 bases each). The CDR3 consists of 14 residues. V gave up 4 bases and J gave up 1 base, with 10 bases separating them. Per germline, CDR1 SEHNR and CDR2 FQNEAQ (reference sequence). CDR3 region: CASSSSGLQETQYF. For the CDR3, the DNA is TGTGCCAGCAGCTCATCGGGGCTCCAAGAGACCCAGTACTTC.

This chain joins TRBV6-1 and TRBJ1-2; 9 bases line up with TRBD1. The CDR3 runs 15 residues. The V segment lost 1 base and the J segment 4 bases; nucleotides outside the gene matches: 4. Per the germline V gene, CDR1 is MNHNS and CDR2 is SASEGT. In DNA, the CDR3 is TGTGCCAGCAGTGAAGAAGGGACAGGGCCCTATGGCTACACCTTC. Encoded protein: CASSEEGTGPYGYTF.

The rearrangement uses TRBV28 and TRBJ1-1; the match to TRBD1 covers 10 bases. The germline V gene has CDR1 MDHEN and CDR2 SYDVKM. V was pared by 3 bases and J by 4 bases, with 2 bases of the junction left unmatched. The CDR3 covers 14 residues. The CDR3 region is CASSLGTGATEAFF. The CDR3 nucleotides read TGTGCCAGCAGTTTGGGGACAGGGGCCACTGAAGCTTTCTTT.

This clone is a singleton in its sample. The chain links TRBV13 to TRBJ2-1; D could derive from TRBD1 or TRBD2 (5 bases each). V lost 6 bases and J lost 0, with 18 bases in between. Germline V gene lookup returns CDR1 PRHDT and CDR2 FYEKMQ (reference sequence). The CDR3 is made up of 17 amino acids. CDR3 amino acids: CASRPETGASSYNEQFF. CDR3 sequence (DNA): TGTGCCAGCAGACCCGAGACCGGGGCGAGCTCCTACAATGAGCAGTTCTTC.

This chain joins TRBV7-6 and TRBJ2-2; a possible D gene is TRBD2 (6 bases). Germline values: CDR1 SGHVS, CDR2 FNYEAQ. V was clipped by 4 bases and J by 1 base, with 10 bases between them. The CDR3 contains 15 residues. CDR3: CASSSGLMNTGELFF. As DNA, the CDR3 is TGTGCCAGCAGCTCGGGACTGATGAACACCGGGGAGCTGTTTTTT.

The rearrangement joins TRBV7-9 to TRBJ2-1; D is ambiguous. Trimming cost V 5 bases and J 8 bases, with 13 bases left between them. The germline gives CDR1 SEHNR, CDR2 FQNEAQ (reference sequence). The CDR3 spans 13 residues. CDR3 DNA: TGTGCCAGCAGCCCGGAGAGTAACGATGAGCAGTTCTTC. Residues: CASSPESNDEQFF. Filled out from reference TRBV7-9 and TRBJ2-1, the complete variable domain reads DTGVSQNPRHKITKRGQNVTFRCDPISEHNRLYWYRQTLGQGPEFLTYFQNEAQLEKSRLLSDRFSAERPKGSFSTLEIQRTEQGDSAMYLCASSPESNDEQFFGPGTRLTVL.

The chain couples TRBV7-9 to TRBJ2-3, with TRBD2 matching 9 bases. The V gene end was trimmed by 5 bases and the J gene end by 4 bases; junction bases not matched to a gene: 13. CDR3 length: 17 residues. Germline loops: CDR1 SEHNR, CDR2 FQNEAQ (reference sequence). This CDR3 is CASSPPGFEREADTQYF. CDR3 sequence (DNA): TGTGCCAGCAGCCCCCCGGGATTTGAGCGGGAGGCAGATACGCAGTATTTT.

The chain joins TRBV11-2 to TRBJ2-3, with TRBD1 identical over 9 bases. This CDR3 has 19 amino acids. J lost 2 bases, V lost 1 base, and 13 bases had no gene match. Germline CDR1 SGHAT, CDR2 FQNNGV. The CDR3 loop is CASSLVKGQGVRSTDTQYF. CDR3 DNA sequence: TGTGCCAGCAGCTTAGTAAAGGGACAGGGAGTAAGGTCCACAGATACGCAGTATTTT.

The chain has TRBV29-1 and TRBJ1-2; D is possibly TRBD1 (5 bases). Germline values: CDR1 SQVTM, CDR2 ANQGSEA. Trimming left V 4 bases short and J 6 bases short, with 15 bases between. This CDR3 spans 13 amino acids. CDR3 DNA: TGCAGCGTTGGGCAGGGCCCCTCGGATGGCTACACCTTC. Its translation: CSVGQGPSDGYTF.

The CDR3 protein is CASGPGSSRSGELFF. Written as DNA, the CDR3 is TGTGCCAGTGGACCAGGGAGTTCAAGGTCCGGGGAGCTGTTTTTT. The chain uses TRBV9 and TRBJ2-2, with D possibly being TRBD1 or TRBD2 (5 bases each). Germline values: CDR1 SGDLS, CDR2 YYNGEE. The CDR3 spans 15 residues. Deletions cut 8 bases from V and 6 bases from J, with 20 bases between.

The chain carries TRBV29-1 and TRBJ2-7; 8 bases align to TRBD1. The CDR3 is 14 residues long. CDR1 is SQVTM and CDR2 is ANQGSEA in the germline V gene. The trim removed 6 bases at V and 4 bases at J, leaving 11 bases unmatched. The chain's CDR3 is CSVAGTGAYYEQYF. CDR3 bases: TGCAGCGTCGCTGGGACAGGCGCTTATTACGAGCAGTACTTC.

The rearrangement joins TRBV11-2 to TRBJ2-7; TRBD2 matches 7 bases. The germline CDR1 and CDR2 sequences are SGHAT and FQNNGV. This CDR3 region has 15 residues. The V and J ends lost 1 base and 3 bases, in that order; junction bases with no gene match: 6. The CDR3 sequence is CASSLGAGRLYEQYF. CDR3 DNA: TGTGCCAGCAGCTTAGGAGCGGGACGGCTCTACGAGCAGTACTTC.

V gene TRBV6-5 combines with J gene TRBJ2-1; possible D gene TRBD1, 5 bases. This CDR3 is built from 15 residues. The germline V and J ends were trimmed by 0 bases and 1 base, with 7 bases remaining between them. CDR1 and CDR2 from the germline V gene are MNHEY and SVGAGI. The CDR3 sequence: CASSYSGQSYNEQFF. The CDR3 DNA reads as TGTGCCAGCAGTTACTCGGGGCAGTCCTACAATGAGCAGTTCTTC.

The V call is TRBV5-8, the J call TRBJ2-3, with 12 bases lining up with TRBD2. V was pared by 0 bases and J by 3 bases, with 5 bases of the junction left unmatched. CDR1 SGHTS and CDR2 YDEGEE come from the germline V gene. This CDR3 has 17 amino acids. CDR3 DNA: TGTGCCAGCAGCTTGGGTACTAGCGGGAGGTGGACAGATACGCAGTATTTT. Residues: CASSLGTSGRWTDTQYF.

J is TRBJ2-1 and V is TRBV7-2, with 9 bases fitting TRBD2. The CDR3 has 14 residues. V was clipped by 2 bases and J by 6 bases; unmatched bases: 2. Per germline, CDR1 SGHTA and CDR2 FQGNSA. This chain's CDR3 is CASSLRREGNEQFF. The CDR3, as DNA: TGTGCCAGCAGCTTACGGCGGGAGGGCAATGAGCAGTTCTTC.

The chain joins TRBV4-1 to TRBJ2-2, with TRBD1 matching over 8 bases. V trimming: 4 bases; J trimming: 3 bases; junction bases outside the gene matches: 4. Germline loops: CDR1 MGHRA, CDR2 YSYEKL. There are 15 residues in the CDR3. The CDR3 sequence is CASSLDRADTGELFF. As DNA, the CDR3 is TGCGCCAGCAGCCTGGACAGGGCCGACACCGGGGAGCTGTTTTTT.

This clone was seen just once. The rearrangement links TRBV6-1 to TRBJ1-4; D might be TRBD1 (5 bases). The V gene lost 8 bases and the J gene lost 6 bases, with 16 bases spanning the gap. Germline values: CDR1 MNHNS, CDR2 SASEGT. This CDR3 contains 14 residues. Written as DNA, the CDR3 is TGTGCCAGCGAAGGAATGGGGGTTGATGAAAAACTGTTTTTT. This encodes CASEGMGVDEKLFF.

The rearrangement links TRBV6-6 to TRBJ2-5, with D tentatively TRBD1 (5 bases). TRBJ2-7 explains the end of the DNA better; the J call may be wrong. CDR3 length: 12 amino acids. CDR1 is MNHNY, CDR2 SVGAGI, per germline (reference sequence). The CDR3 sequence: CASSDSPYEQYF. CDR3 DNA: TGTGCCAGTTCCGACAGCCCCTACGAGCAGTACTTC.

This clone appeared once. V and J are TRBV6-5 and TRBJ1-1; D is perhaps TRBD1 (5 bases). This CDR3 is built from 15 residues. Trimming took off 7 bases at V and 1 base at J, with 16 bases between the two ends. Germline-derived CDR1 and CDR2 are MNHEY and SVGAGI. The CDR3 DNA sequence: TGTGCCAGCAAGTTCTTCAGGGATCCGAACACTGAAGCTTTCTTT. This gives the protein CASKFFRDPNTEAFF.

The sample holds a few counts of this clone. The V and J genes are TRBV5-6 and TRBJ1-2; 7 positions match TRBD1. V lost 3 bases, J lost 8 bases, and 4 bases stayed unmatched. Looked up from germline, CDR1 is SGHDT and CDR2 is YYEEEE. The CDR3 consists of 12 residues. CDR3 in amino acids: CASSYDRDGYTF. The CDR3 DNA is TGTGCCAGCAGCTATGACAGGGACGGCTACACCTTC.

This clone was detected once. The CDR3 nucleotides read TGTGCCAGCAGCCAAAGGGAGGAAGGCGGGCACTATGGCTACACCTTC. Encoded protein: CASSQREEGGHYGYTF. The chain has TRBV14 and TRBJ1-2; no reliable D call. The CDR3 is 16 residues long. V lost 2 bases, J lost 3 bases, and 16 bases lay in between. The germline gives CDR1 SGHDN, CDR2 FVKESK.

This chain joins TRBV6-5 and TRBJ1-2; TRBD1 aligns across 7 bases. Germline CDR1 is MNHEY and CDR2 is SVGAGI. CDR3 length: 16 residues. Germline trimming cut 2 bases from V and 6 bases from J; bases unmatched to any gene: 12. CDR3 coding DNA: TGTGCCAGCAGTTACGCGAACGTGGCAGGGGGAAATGGCTACACCTTC. This gives the protein CASSYANVAGGNGYTF.

The chain is built from TRBV28 and TRBJ2-2; D is ambiguous. Germline loops: CDR1 MDHEN, CDR2 SYDVKM. Trimming shortened V by 3 bases and J by 1 base, and 6 bases separated the two germline ends. The CDR3 is 14 amino acids. In nucleotides, the CDR3 is TGTGCCAGCAGTTTGATCCAGAACACCGGGGAGCTGTTTTTT. Amino acids: CASSLIQNTGELFF.

The chain uses TRBV28 and TRBJ2-1, with TRBD2 matching 7 bases. The CDR3 contains 16 residues. Germline CDR1 reads MDHEN; CDR2 reads SYDVKM. V shed 6 bases, J shed 5 bases, and the junction held 13 bases outside the gene matches. CDR3 in DNA: TGTGCCAGCAGGCCTGTCGGGGAGGGGACGGACAATGAGCAGTTCTTC. It is translated as CASRPVGEGTDNEQFF. Variable domain in full (rest from reference TRBV28 and TRBJ2-1): DVKVTQSSRYLVKRTGEKVFLECVQDMDHENMFWYRQDPGLGLRLIYFSYDVKMKEKGDIPEGYSVSREKKERFSLILESASTNQTSMYLCASRPVGEGTDNEQFFGPGTRLTVL.

The chain recombines TRBV15 with TRBJ2-1, with 7 nucleotides matching TRBD2. CDR1 is LNHNV, CDR2 YYDKDF, per germline (reference sequence). V lost 2 bases, J lost 12 bases, and 7 bases stayed unmatched. The CDR3 sequence is 13 residues long. The CDR3 sequence: CATSRLAVPGQFF. The DNA of the CDR3 is TGTGCCACCAGCAGACTAGCGGTCCCGGGGCAGTTCTTC. The whole variable domain, remainder taken from reference TRBV15 and TRBJ2-1, is DAMVIQNPRYQVTQFGKPVTLSCSQTLNHNVMYWYQQKSSQAPKLLFHYYDKDFNNEADTPDNFQSRRPNTSFCFLDIRSPGLGDTAMYLCATSRLAVPGQFFGPGTRLTVL.

This clone was recorded once. This chain joins TRBV4-1 and TRBJ1-4, with 7 nucleotides matching TRBD1. There are 13 residues in the CDR3. Trimming took 6 bases from V and 8 from J; bases not matched to a gene: 6. Germline V lookup: CDR1 MGHRA, CDR2 YSYEKL. The DNA for the CDR3 is TGCGCCAGCAGTCTAGACAGGGAAGAAAAACTGTTTTTT. Its protein product is CASSLDREEKLFF.

The J gene is TRBJ2-2, the V gene TRBV27, with unresolved D. Germline V CDR1 and CDR2: MNHEY, SMNVEV (reference sequence). V dropped 6 bases and J dropped 4 bases, with 18 bases sitting between them. The CDR3 is 16 amino acids. DNA for the CDR3: TGTGCCAGCAGCTATGTCAGCCCGTATTTCACCGGGGAGCTGTTTTTT. Its translation is CASSYVSPYFTGELFF.

The chain carries TRBV4-1 and TRBJ1-1; TRBD1 matches 7 bases. J gave up 7 bases and V 2 bases, and 7 bases lay outside the gene matches. CDR1 and CDR2 from the germline V gene are MGHRA and YSYEKL. The CDR3 totals 14 residues. The CDR3 DNA follows: TGCGCCAGCAGCCAATACTCCGGGACAGTTGAAGCTTTCTTT. Protein product: CASSQYSGTVEAFF.

V gene TRBV10-2 combines with J gene TRBJ2-5; 9 nucleotides agree with TRBD2. J lost 1 base, V lost 2 bases, and 17 bases had no gene match. The CDR3 is made up of 20 amino acids. The germline CDR1 and CDR2 sequences are WSHSY and SAAADI. The CDR3 nucleotides are TGCGCCAGCAGTGAGGACCCCAGTAAAAGGAGCGGGAGGTTCCAAGAGACCCAGTACTTC. Protein: CASSEDPSKRSGRFQETQYF.

This clone was observed a few times. The CDR3 is CASSPGQANTEAFF. Here the CDR3 DNA reads TGCGCCAGCAGCCCAGGACAGGCTAACACTGAAGCTTTCTTT. J is TRBJ1-1 and V is TRBV5-1; 7 nucleotides line up with TRBD1. The CDR3 runs 14 residues. Germline CDR1 is SGHRS and CDR2 is YFSETQ. V was pared by 4 bases and J by 2 bases, with 5 bases of the junction left unmatched. The variable domain in full, with the rest retrieved from reference TRBV5-1 and TRBJ1-1, is KAGVTQTPRYLIKTRGQQVTLSCSPISGHRSVSWYQQTPGQGLQFLFEYFSETQRNKGNFPGRFSGRQFSNSRSEMNVSTLELGDSALYLCASSPGQANTEAFFGQGTRLTVV.